This T cell receptor beta chain was identified during a study of T cells in localized non-small cell lung cancer (dated by TCRdb to the early 2020s). Looking at the study overall: The study examined T cell repertoires in 200 to 250 patients with early-stage NSCLC and compared tumors with uninvolved tumor-adjacent lungs. All 240 or so NSCLC patients in the cohort were treatment-naive and had localized lung tumors that were resected. NSCLC patients had a mean age of roughly 64 years, and around 130 were male and more than 90 female. Study-wide conclusions, independent of this receptor: A median of roughly 60 of the top 100 tumor clones were detected in paired uninvolved adjacent lung, and 28 of these tumor clones were also found among the top 100 clones of the paired uninvolved adjacent lung. Longer overall survival was associated with higher blood T cell density, whereas shorter survival was associated with higher adjacent-lung clonality. Because multi-region tumor sequencing was not done, intratumor heterogeneity could not be ruled out. Since the design was exploratory, TCR variables were selected using unadjusted p-values with no false-discovery rate correction. Uninvolved tumor-adjacent lung showed the highest T cell clonality, higher than tumor, which suggests more focused antigenic responses in the uninvolved tumor-adjacent lung.

As regards this clone: Its recognized antigen is unknown. The record has no base qualities; no much larger clone is one base away.

At diagnosis, peripheral blood, uninvolved tumor-adjacent lung and tumor were collected and stored as a combination of fresh-frozen and FFPE material. Blood samples were analyzed as peripheral blood mononuclear cells for TCR repertoire profiling. CDR1 and CDR2, per the germline V gene, are MDHEN and SYDVKM. V is trimmed back by 6 bases and J by 1 base, and the junction contains 8 bases that no gene match accounts for. The CDR3 contains 18 residues, cysteine and phenylalanine counted. Solely the CDR3 DNA is kept, with 54 bases framed from the first base. TCR beta CDR3 regions were sequenced from DNA using the immunoSEQ Assay. As for the original processing: To compute T cell density, TCR beta template counts were normalized to usable DNA, which was estimated by amplifying housekeeping genes. Richness was estimated with the preseqR package, extrapolating to 400,000 templates for PBMC samples and 120,000 templates for tissue samples. Clonality was defined as one minus Pielou's evenness. Differential abundance testing on productive amino-acid clonotypes, with a minimum total count of 5 and an alpha of 0.1, was used to identify tissue-enriched TCRs. The Jaccard Index and the Morisita Overlap Index were used to measure how much the repertoires overlapped between compartments. TCR beta CDR3s were clustered by GLIPH together with public tetramer-defined viral CDR3s, and at least three viral sequences plus V-gene enrichment were required for viral motifs. TCRdb retrieved this table from immuneACCESS and kept in-frame rearrangements only. Not all clones are present; in checked studies, unresolved V genes account for under half, and no reason is known for the remainder. D and trimming come from the DNA, and the V and J calls and clone size come from that table. This sample has over 50,000 clones in its table, and under 90% of those were observed once. The biggest ten clones account for 1.5% to 2% of the sample.

Sequences were derived from peripheral blood, sampled before any cancer treatment. The receptor's source is a woman aged 35 to 70 with stage I lung adenocarcinoma. Recombination joined TRBV28 with TRBJ2-1, and TRBD2 aligns with 14 junction nucleotides. CDR3 loop: CASSHLGTSGSSYNEQFF. In nucleotides, the sequence is TGTGCCAGCAGCCATTTAGGGACTAGCGGGAGTTCCTACAATGAGCAGTTCTTC.